The 25 T cell receptor beta chains below come from one sample, sequenced in a study of brain T cells in children with intractable seizures. The protocol was immunoSEQ multiplex PCR, while the TCRdb copy is restricted to in-frame clones and leaves out a portion. The table records about 22,000 clones, approximately 94% of them present only once. Source: peripheral blood, taken at surgery. Receptor source: a boy between 10 and 17 years old with focal cortical dysplasia and intractable seizures.

Only one count was recorded for this clone. The CDR3 DNA follows: TGTGCCAGCACCGCCCATGAGGTGAACACTGAAGCTTTCTTT. Protein sequence: CASTAHEVNTEAFF. The chain recombines TRBV6-6 with TRBJ1-1; D call uncertain. Germline values: CDR1 MNHNY, CDR2 SVGAGI (reference sequence). V was cut by 7 bases and J by 0 bases, with 12 bases left in between. The CDR3 is made up of 14 amino acids.

This clone was detected only once. The chain uses TRBV2 and TRBJ1-1; 7 positions agree with TRBD1. Germline CDR1 reads SNHLY; CDR2 reads FYNNEI. This CDR3 comprises 12 residues. The ends lost 9 bases at V and 5 bases at J; junction bases unmatched: 6. The CDR3 region has the DNA TGTGCCAGGTCCGGCAGGGGGACTGAAGCTTTCTTT. Residues: CARSGRGTEAFF. Together with reference TRBV2 and TRBJ1-1, the CDR3 gives the full variable domain: EPEVTQTPSHQVTQMGQEVILRCVPISNHLYFYWYRQILGQKVEFLVSFYNNEISEKSEIFDDQFSVERPDGSNFTLKIRSTKLEDSAMYFCARSGRGTEAFFGQGTRLTVV.

The V call is TRBV5-5, the J call TRBJ1-3, with D unclear. Trimming took off 3 bases at V and 0 bases at J, with 10 bases between the two ends. Germline CDR1 and CDR2: SGHKS and YYEKEE (reference sequence). The CDR3 contains 15 residues. This chain's CDR3 is CASSSIGTSGNTIYF. The CDR3 coding sequence is TGTGCCAGCAGCTCAATAGGAACCTCTGGAAACACCATATATTTT.

The V call is TRBV19, the J call TRBJ2-1, with unresolved D. The V end was cut by 1 base, the J end by 0 bases, with 10 bases between. The CDR3 contains 16 residues. Germline V gene sequence: CDR1 LNHDA, CDR2 SQIVND (reference sequence). CDR3 DNA sequence: TGTGCCAGTAGTATAGTTGCGGTGAGCTCCTACAATGAGCAGTTCTTC. It encodes CASSIVAVSSYNEQFF.

J is TRBJ2-5 and V is TRBV7-9; TRBD2 matches 7 bases. CDR1 and CDR2 from the germline V gene are SEHNR and FQNEAQ (reference sequence). This CDR3 is built from 14 residues. V gave up 5 bases and J gave up 3 bases; unmatched junction bases: 6. DNA for the CDR3: TGTGCCAGCAGCCAGCGGGGTGCAGAAGAGACCCAGTACTTC. It specifies CASSQRGAEETQYF.

The chain recombines TRBV2 with TRBJ2-3; D ambiguous. With 6 bases removed from V and 2 bases from J, the gap between germline ends came to 9 bases. CDR3 size: 13 residues. CDR1 is SNHLY and CDR2 is FYNNEI in the germline V gene. CDR3 region: CASSPPFTDTQYF. CDR3 sequence (DNA): TGTGCCAGCAGCCCGCCCTTCACAGATACGCAGTATTTT. Full variable domain (rest looked up from reference TRBV2 and TRBJ2-3): EPEVTQTPSHQVTQMGQEVILRCVPISNHLYFYWYRQILGQKVEFLVSFYNNEISEKSEIFDDQFSVERPDGSNFTLKIRSTKLEDSAMYFCASSPPFTDTQYFGPGTRLTVL.

The genes are TRBV10-1 and TRBJ1-1, with 8 bases that match TRBD1. This CDR3 contains 14 residues. With V trimmed by 4 bases and J by 4 bases, 5 bases remained unmatched. Per the germline V gene, CDR1 is WNHNN and CDR2 is SYGVQD (reference sequence). The DNA of the CDR3 is TGCGCCAGCAGTGGGGGACAGGAGGGCACTGAAGCTTTCTTT. Protein: CASSGGQEGTEAFF.

The chain links TRBV11-2 to TRBJ1-2; D gene unclear. This CDR3 region has 13 residues. Per the germline V gene, CDR1 is SGHAT and CDR2 is FQNNGV. Trimming took off 0 bases at V and 8 bases at J, with 10 bases between the two ends. This CDR3 reads CASSLDRPQGYTF. The CDR3 bases are TGTGCCAGCAGCTTAGACCGGCCTCAAGGCTACACCTTC.

The chain uses TRBV4-2 and TRBJ2-1; 8 bases line up with TRBD2. The germline CDR1 and CDR2 sequences are LGHNA and YNFKEQ. V lost 0 bases to trimming and J lost 2 bases; unmatched junction nucleotides: 3. This CDR3 contains 16 residues. In DNA form, the CDR3 reads TGTGCCAGCAGCCAAGATGACGGGGGGGCCTACAATGAGCAGTTCTTC. Its protein is CASSQDDGGAYNEQFF.

V gene TRBV19 combines with J gene TRBJ1-1; D gene ambiguous. V lost 3 bases and J lost 0, with 2 bases in between. The germline V gene has CDR1 LNHDA and CDR2 SQIVND (reference sequence). The CDR3 length is 12 residues. CDR3 sequence (DNA): TGTGCCAGTAGTATGCTGAACACTGAAGCTTTCTTT. Encoded protein: CASSMLNTEAFF.

The rearrangement links TRBV30 to TRBJ1-2, with 8 bases that match TRBD1. The trim removed 2 bases at V and 12 bases at J, leaving 11 bases unmatched. Germline CDR1 reads GTSNPN; CDR2 reads SVGIG (reference sequence). The CDR3 covers 13 residues. CDR3 nucleotides: TGTGCCTGGAGTACGGGACAGGCCGATTTAAACACCTTC. Residues: CAWSTGQADLNTF. The whole variable domain, filled in from reference TRBV30 and TRBJ1-2, reads SQTIHQWPATLVQPVGSPLSLECTVEGTSNPNLYWYRQAAGRGLQLLFYSVGIGQISSEVPQNLSASRPQDRQFILSSKKLLLSDSGFYLCAWSTGQADLNTFGSGTRLTVV.

CDR3 residues: CASSLNPPPGGDEQFF. The CDR3 DNA is TGTGCCAGCAGCCTAAATCCCCCTCCGGGAGGCGATGAGCAGTTCTTC. The V call is TRBV27, the J call TRBJ2-1; 7 nucleotides line up with TRBD2. Germline values: CDR1 MNHEY, CDR2 SMNVEV (reference sequence). The V and J ends lost 6 bases and 8 bases, in that order; junction bases with no gene match: 16. The CDR3 length is 16 residues.

The rearrangement links TRBV5-3 to TRBJ2-2, with 8 bases that match TRBD1. TRBV5-3 is given ORF status, its function remaining uncertain. The CDR3 consists of 16 residues. Germline trimming cut 0 bases from V and 6 bases from J; bases unmatched to any gene: 7. The CDR3 DNA sequence: TGTGCCAGAAGCTTGGAGACGGACAGGGAGGCCGGGGAGCTGTTTTTT. Its translation: CARSLETDREAGELFF.

The V and J genes are TRBV5-3 and TRBJ1-2; 12 bases agree with TRBD1. TRBV5-3 is an open reading frame, and its role is uncertain. The V segment lost 4 bases and the J segment 5 bases; nucleotides outside the gene matches: 6. CDR3 length: 15 residues. CDR3 nucleotide sequence: TGTGCCAGAAGCAAGGGACAGGGGGCGTGGTATGGCTACACCTTC. Amino acid sequence: CARSKGQGAWYGYTF.

V usage is TRBV24-1 and J usage is TRBJ2-3; 9 bases are a match to TRBD1. The germline V gene has CDR1 KGHDR and CDR2 SFDVKD. This CDR3 has 18 residues. V lost 3 bases to trimming and J lost 3 bases; unmatched junction nucleotides: 12. The CDR3 nucleotides read TGTGCCACCAGTGATCCCCGGGACAGGGACCGAGGAACAGATACGCAGTATTTT. Translation: CATSDPRDRDRGTDTQYF.

This chain uses TRBV12-5 with TRBJ1-5, with TRBD1 matching 7 bases. The CDR3 runs to 15 residues. The germline CDR1 and CDR2 sequences are LGHNT and FRNRAP. The junction had 12 bases not matched to a gene; V was cut back by 4 bases and J by 9 bases. CDR3 in amino acids: CASGSGTDPGGPQHF. CDR3 bases: TGTGCTAGTGGTTCCGGGACAGACCCGGGGGGGCCCCAGCATTTT.

V and J are TRBV4-1 and TRBJ1-5; D perhaps matches TRBD1 (6 bases). Germline V CDR1 and CDR2: MGHRA, YSYEKL. Trimming took 1 base from V and 0 from J, leaving 19 bases between them. The CDR3 runs 19 residues. The chain's CDR3 is CASSQVYRTEEDSNQPQHF. The CDR3 DNA follows: TGCGCCAGCAGCCAAGTATATAGGACAGAGGAAGATAGCAATCAGCCCCAGCATTTT.

The V and J genes are TRBV13 and TRBJ2-1; TRBD2 matches at 10 bases. V shed 5 bases and J 0 bases; nucleotides not matched to a gene: 1. Germline V gene data show CDR1 as PRHDT and CDR2 as FYEKMQ (reference sequence). This CDR3 has 15 amino acids. CDR3 loop: CASSLAGASYNEQFF. CDR3 nucleotides: TGTGCCAGCAGCCTAGCGGGAGCCTCCTACAATGAGCAGTTCTTC.

The chain couples TRBV6-6 to TRBJ2-1, with TRBD1 as a possible D gene (5 bases). This CDR3 comprises 16 residues. The V end lost 0 bases, the J end lost 5 bases, and 14 bases lay between the germline ends. Germline values: CDR1 MNHNY, CDR2 SVGAGI (reference sequence). The CDR3 DNA reads as TGTGCCAGCAGTTACTCGACCAGGGTAAAGAACAATGAGCAGTTCTTC. Its translation: CASSYSTRVKNNEQFF.

The chain links TRBV7-6 to TRBJ1-5; D call uncertain. CDR1 and CDR2 (germline): SGHVS, FNYEAQ. This CDR3 comprises 17 residues. V was shortened by 4 bases and J by 0 bases, with 16 bases between the two germline ends. CDR3 protein: CASSSQPQAASNQPQHF. CDR3 DNA: TGTGCCAGCAGCTCCCAACCCCAGGCGGCTAGCAATCAGCCCCAGCATTTT.

The J gene is TRBJ1-2, the V gene TRBV9; D gene unclear. The V end lost 0 bases, the J end lost 2 bases, and 5 bases lay between the germline ends. Germline CDR1 reads SGDLS; CDR2 reads YYNGEE. The CDR3 is 13 residues long. The CDR3 DNA reads TGTGCCAGCAGCGTAGGGGTAAACTATGGCTACACCTTC. This encodes CASSVGVNYGYTF. Full variable domain (remainder filled in from reference TRBV9 and TRBJ1-2): DSGVTQTPKHLITATGQRVTLRCSPRSGDLSVYWYQQSLDQGLQFLIQYYNGEERAKGNILERFSAQQFPDLHSELNLSSLELGDSALYFCASSVGVNYGYTFGSGTRLTVV.

The CDR3 here is CSASRNWRQGSTDTQYF. The CDR3 nucleotides are TGCAGTGCTAGTCGGAACTGGCGACAGGGGAGCACAGATACGCAGTATTTT. The chain uses TRBV20-1 and TRBJ2-3; 8 bases agree with TRBD1. The V segment lost 3 bases and the J segment 0 bases; nucleotides outside the gene matches: 11. This CDR3 contains 17 residues. Germline CDR1 and CDR2: DFQATT and SNEGSKA (reference sequence).

The rearrangement joins TRBV11-2 to TRBJ2-1; 8 nucleotides align to TRBD2. From germline, CDR1 is SGHAT and CDR2 FQNNGV. The CDR3 spans 15 residues. J was trimmed by 5 bases and V by 1 base; bases with no gene match: 4. The CDR3 loop reads CASSLAGGLDNEQFF. For the CDR3, the DNA is TGTGCCAGCAGCTTAGCGGGGGGACTAGACAATGAGCAGTTCTTC.

The chain is built from TRBV19 and TRBJ2-7, with D unresolved. Trimming stripped 3 bases from V and 5 bases from J, with 5 bases between. The CDR3 is 11 amino acids. Germline values: CDR1 LNHDA, CDR2 SQIVND (reference sequence). For the CDR3, the DNA is TGTGCCAGTAGTATTTTCGACGAGCAGTACTTC. Amino acids: CASSIFDEQYF.

V is TRBV3-1 (or the pseudogene TRBV3-2) and J is TRBJ1-4; the D is unclear. V lost 1 base, J lost 6 bases, and 12 bases lay in between. Germline V gives CDR1 LGHDT, CDR2 YNNKEL (reference sequence). The CDR3 extends over 15 amino acids. The CDR3, as DNA: TGTGCCAGCAGCCAAGGGGCTCCTCGGGATGAAAAACTGTTTTTT. Translating gives CASSQGAPRDEKLFF.